What follows are 17 T cell receptor beta chains derived from one specimen sequenced in a study of neurological immune-mediated disorders. Each CDR3 protein is one row after TCRdb ran MiXCR on the 5' RACE reads. This repertoire shows some 120,000 distinct CDR3 sequences, roughly 3.2% found once; its top ten account for 1% to 1.5%. Sequencing was performed on PBMCs. The receptor source for this set is a woman under 40 with multiple sclerosis.

In this sample, this clonotype turned up many times. This sequence joins TRBV4-1 and TRBJ1-5; D is undetermined. Germline CDR1 reads MGHRA; CDR2 reads YSYEKL. The CDR3 has 13 residues. The germline V and J ends were trimmed by 3 bases and 5 bases, with 8 bases remaining between them. CDR3 sequence reads: CASSHTLYQPQHF. The DNA for the CDR3 is TGCGCCAGCAGCCACACCCTCTATCAGCCCCAGCATTTT.

At least ten counts were recorded for this clonotype. This CDR3 reads CSARDPQRGVGHNQPQHF. The DNA of the CDR3 is TGCAGTGCTAGAGATCCCCAACGAGGGGTAGGGCACAATCAGCCCCAGCATTTT. The rearrangement uses TRBV20-1 and TRBJ1-5; D possibly corresponds to TRBD1 (5 bases). The CDR3 is 18 residues long. Germline V gives CDR1 DFQATT, CDR2 SNEGSKA (reference sequence). V was pared by 0 bases and J by 3 bases, with 21 bases between.

This clonotype was detected ten times or more. The rearrangement links TRBV7-8 to TRBJ1-6, with 10 bases aligning to TRBD1. Germline CDR1 reads SGHVS; CDR2 reads FQNEAQ. V was clipped by 2 bases and J by 12 bases; unmatched bases: 4. The CDR3 length is 14 residues. CDR3 residues: CASSLLGTGEPLHF. The DNA of the CDR3 is TGTGCCAGCAGCTTATTAGGGACAGGGGAACCCCTCCACTTT.

This clonotype was detected many times. The chain uses TRBV5-1 and TRBJ1-1; 9 nucleotides align to TRBD1. CDR1 SGHRS and CDR2 YFSETQ come from the germline V gene. V trimming: 7 bases; J trimming: 5 bases; junction bases outside the gene matches: 6. This CDR3 contains 13 residues. The CDR3 loop reads CASSWDRETEAFF. As DNA, the CDR3 is TGCGCCAGCTCATGGGACAGGGAAACTGAAGCTTTCTTT.

This clonotype was detected many times. The V and J genes are TRBV20-1 and TRBJ1-4; D call uncertain. This CDR3 has 14 residues. Germline V gene sequence: CDR1 DFQATT, CDR2 SNEGSKA (reference sequence). V was cut by 2 bases and J by 4 bases, with 11 bases left in between. The CDR3 is CSARRRVGNEKLFF. The CDR3 DNA sequence: TGCAGTGCTAGAAGGCGGGTGGGTAATGAAAAACTGTTTTTT.

This clonotype was counted many times. J is TRBJ1-3 and V is TRBV29-1; the D gene is possibly TRBD1 (6 bases). The CDR3 length is 12 residues. The V gene's germline CDR1 is SQVTM and CDR2 ANQGSEA. V was shortened by 5 bases and J by 3 bases, with 8 bases between the two germline ends. The CDR3 region has the DNA TGCAGCGTTACGGACAGTGGAAACACCATATATTTT. Amino acid sequence: CSVTDSGNTIYF.

This clonotype came up many times. The chain couples TRBV7-9 to TRBJ2-7; D possibly corresponds to TRBD1 (6 bases). The CDR3 length is 15 residues. Germline CDR1 SEHNR, CDR2 FQNEAQ (reference sequence). The V and J ends lost 1 base and 4 bases respectively, with 14 bases between them. CDR3 sequence reads: CASSLVGTSIYEQYF. CDR3 sequence (DNA): TGTGCCAGCAGCTTAGTCGGGACAAGTATTTACGAGCAGTACTTC.

The table lists this clonotype with many counts. The V gene is TRBV20-1, the J gene TRBJ1-5, with D maybe TRBD1 (5 bases). The CDR3 spans 14 residues. V was cut by 4 bases and J by 5 bases, with 15 bases left in between. CDR1 is DFQATT, CDR2 SNEGSKA, per germline (reference sequence). CDR3 protein: CSAMGVRMDQPQHF. The CDR3 DNA is TGCAGTGCTATGGGGGTGAGGATGGATCAGCCCCAGCATTTT.

This clonotype was seen many times. The gene calls are TRBV7-2 and TRBJ1-6, with a tentative D call TRBD1 (5 bases). The CDR3 sequence is 17 residues long. Germline V gene sequence: CDR1 SGHTA, CDR2 FQGNSA. V lost 2 bases and J lost 0, with 11 bases in between. Here the CDR3 reads CASSLRQRISYNSPLHF. The CDR3 DNA is TGTGCCAGCAGCTTACGACAGCGCATCTCCTATAATTCACCCCTCCACTTT.

This clonotype was detected many times. The V gene is TRBV6-6, the J gene TRBJ2-7, with D possibly matching TRBD2 (6 bases). The germline V and J ends were trimmed by 8 bases and 3 bases, with 14 bases remaining between them. The CDR3 is made up of 13 amino acids. The germline CDR1 and CDR2 sequences are MNHNY and SVGAGI (reference sequence). The CDR3 DNA is TGTGCCAGCGCCCGCGCGGGGCTCTACGAGCAGTACTTC. Translated: CASARAGLYEQYF.

This sequence joins TRBV7-9 and TRBJ2-7; 7 positions match TRBD1. This CDR3 contains 15 residues. V trimming: 4 bases; J trimming: 2 bases; junction bases outside the gene matches: 8. Germline-derived CDR1 and CDR2 are SEHNR and FQNEAQ (reference sequence). The DNA of the CDR3 is TGTGCCAGCAGCTCAGTAACAGGGGACCCCTACGAGCAGTACTTC. Translated: CASSSVTGDPYEQYF.

There are many counts of this clonotype. The rearrangement joins TRBV12-3 or TRBV12-4 to TRBJ1-1; TRBD1 matches at 8 bases. CDR3 size: 13 residues. Losses at the gene ends were 6 bases for V and 5 bases for J; bases not matched to a gene: 5. In nucleotides, the CDR3 is TGTGCCAGCAGGTCGACAGGGGAAACTGAAGCTTTCTTT. This encodes CASRSTGETEAFF.

This clonotype appeared many times. The gene calls are TRBV20-1 and TRBJ2-3; D tentatively fits TRBD1 or TRBD2 (5 bases each). This CDR3 comprises 15 residues. V was cut by 4 bases and J by 3 bases, with 17 bases left in between. Germline assignment: CDR1 DFQATT and CDR2 SNEGSKA (reference sequence). The CDR3 DNA reads TGCAGTGCTACCACCGGGACCTCACAGACAGATACGCAGTATTTT. Encoded protein: CSATTGTSQTDTQYF.

Ten or more counts support this clonotype. The chain's CDR3 is CASSEPGQSYGYTF. In nucleotides, the CDR3 is TGTGCCAGCAGCGAGCCGGGACAGTCCTATGGCTACACCTTC. The chain combines TRBV6-5 with TRBJ1-2; TRBD1 agrees at 7 bases. CDR1 and CDR2 from the germline V gene are MNHEY and SVGAGI. This CDR3 has 14 amino acids. V gave up 6 bases and J gave up 4 bases; unmatched junction bases: 8.

In the case of this clonotype: This sequence may be a read error, since a much larger clone differs from it by one base. The V gene is TRBV6-5, the J gene TRBJ1-1; D remains unclear. V lost 6 bases, J lost 11 bases, and 25 bases lay in between. Germline values: CDR1 MNHEY, CDR2 SVGAGI. This CDR3 region has 15 residues. The CDR3 DNA follows: TGTGCCAGCAGGCCGCACATGGGCGCAACGGCGGATGCTTTCTTT. This gives the protein CASRPHMGATADAFF.

The sample holds one count of this clonotype. This may stem from a read error, because a much larger clone lies one nucleotide away. This sequence joins TRBV3-1 and TRBJ2-3, with 7 positions matching TRBD2. After removal of 4 bases from V and 5 bases from J, the junction contained 18 bases not matched to a gene. Germline V lookup: CDR1 LGHDT, CDR2 YNNKEL (reference sequence). The CDR3 has 18 amino acids. The DNA for the CDR3 is TGTGCCAGCAGCCTCCGGCCCCCGGGAGCGGGGTGGATAGATACGCAGTATTTT. Translation gives CASSLRPPGAGWIDTQYF.

V usage is TRBV5-8 and J usage is TRBJ2-7, with 7 bases aligning to TRBD1. The V gene end was trimmed by 0 bases and the J gene end by 3 bases; junction bases not matched to a gene: 9. The germline gives CDR1 SGHTS, CDR2 YDEGEE. This CDR3 comprises 16 residues. CDR3: CASSLGPGTEVYEQYF. The CDR3 bases are TGTGCCAGCAGCTTGGGACCCGGGACAGAGGTCTACGAGCAGTACTTC.